The 17 T cell receptor beta chains below all came from one sample that was sequenced in a study of post-analysis software for immune sequencing data. General study findings and limits: Patients carried four or five TRBV segments more frequently than controls did, and TRBV5-6, TRBV5-1 and TRBV20-1 were among them.

Which antigens these TCRs recognize remains unknown. Unique molecular identifiers were carried by the TCR beta cDNA libraries. MiXCR, applied by TCRdb to the PCR reads, yields one record per CDR3 protein. The table has roughly 870,000 distinct CDR3 sequences, roughly 50% seen once. What was sequenced was blood. The source is a girl aged 5-17 years with multiple sclerosis.

The rearrangement links TRBV3-1 to TRBJ2-7; TRBD2 agrees at 7 bases. J lost 3 bases, V lost 3 bases, and 8 bases had no gene match. The CDR3 runs 15 residues. Germline V lookup: CDR1 LGHDT, CDR2 YNNKEL (reference sequence). CDR3 bases: TGTGCCAGCAGCCACAATCCAGCGGGGTACTACGAGCAGTACTTC. This sequence encodes CASSHNPAGYYEQYF.

The V call is TRBV7-2, the J call TRBJ1-5; D is ambiguous. Germline values: CDR1 SGHTA, CDR2 FQGNSA. There are 17 residues in the CDR3. The ends were cut back, 1 base at V and 9 bases at J, with 22 bases in the middle. The CDR3 loop is CASSLVHVRASLSPQHF. The CDR3, as DNA: TGTGCCAGCAGCTTAGTCCACGTGAGGGCGAGTTTATCGCCCCAGCATTTT. Supplemented by reference TRBV7-2 and TRBJ1-5, the full variable domain reads GAGVSQSPSNKVTEKGKDVELRCDPISGHTALYWYRQSLGQGLEFLIYFQGNSAPDKSGLPSDRFSAERTGGSVSTLTIQRTQQEDSAVYLCASSLVHVRASLSPQHFGDGTRLSIL.

DNA for the CDR3: TGCAGTACCTTGAGGCGGGAGAACATTCAGTACTTC. It translates to CSTLRRENIQYF. The J gene is TRBJ2-4, the V gene TRBV20-1; 7 bases line up with TRBD2. The CDR3 extends over 12 amino acids. Germline CDR1 reads DFQATT; CDR2 reads SNEGSKA (reference sequence). Losses at the gene ends were 8 bases for V and 7 bases for J; bases not matched to a gene: 8.

The rearrangement uses TRBV28 and TRBJ1-2; D remains unclear. Trimming took 6 bases from V and 1 from J, leaving 12 bases between them. Germline V gene lookup returns CDR1 MDHEN and CDR2 SYDVKM. The CDR3 consists of 14 residues. The CDR3 is CASSSVDVNYGYTF. The CDR3 bases are TGTGCCAGCAGCTCGGTGGACGTTAACTATGGCTACACCTTC.

The chain couples TRBV4-1 to TRBJ2-7, with D perhaps assigned TRBD1 or TRBD2 (5 bases each). Trimming cost V 3 bases and J 2 bases, with 17 bases left between them. This CDR3 region has 16 residues. Germline CDR1 is MGHRA and CDR2 is YSYEKL. CDR3 sequence reads: CASSQTLGTNTYEQYF. The CDR3 region has the DNA TGCGCCAGCAGCCAGACCCTTGGGACCAACACCTACGAGCAGTACTTC.

The chain links TRBV5-1 to TRBJ1-2; no clear D gene. Germline assignment: CDR1 SGHRS and CDR2 YFSETQ. V was shortened by 2 bases and J by 5 bases, with 7 bases between the two germline ends. CDR3 size: 12 residues. The CDR3 here is CASSFDQYGYTF. Here the CDR3 DNA reads TGCGCCAGCAGCTTCGACCAGTATGGCTACACCTTC.

This clonotype was seen a few times. The genes are TRBV20-1 and TRBJ2-7; 10 nucleotides line up with TRBD1. The CDR3 totals 13 residues. Germline V CDR1 and CDR2: DFQATT, SNEGSKA (reference sequence). J lost 5 bases, V lost 4 bases, and 5 bases had no gene match. The chain's CDR3 is CSATPGTGDEQYF. The CDR3, as DNA: TGCAGTGCTACCCCCGGGACAGGGGACGAGCAGTACTTC.

This chain links TRBV2 with TRBJ2-7; 9 bases match TRBD2. This CDR3 spans 15 amino acids. The V gene end was trimmed by 6 bases and the J gene end by 2 bases; junction bases not matched to a gene: 8. Per germline, CDR1 SNHLY and CDR2 FYNNEI. Written as DNA, the CDR3 is TGTGCCAGCAGGATAGCGGGAGAGAGCACCTACGAGCAGTACTTC. It yields the protein CASRIAGESTYEQYF.

The chain has TRBV13 and TRBJ2-5; possible D gene TRBD2, 5 bases. The end of the DNA fits TRBJ2-7 better, so the J call may be wrong. Germline V lookup: CDR1 PRHDT, CDR2 FYEKMQ (reference sequence). This CDR3 spans 13 amino acids. The CDR3 loop is CASSARRAHEQYF. DNA for the CDR3: TGTGCCAGCAGCGCCAGGCGGGCCCACGAGCAGTACTTC.

The chain joins TRBV4-1 to TRBJ2-1; D gene ambiguous. CDR3 length: 13 amino acids. CDR1 is MGHRA, CDR2 YSYEKL, per germline. V was clipped by 4 bases and J by 8 bases, with 12 bases between them. CDR3 coding DNA: TGCGCCAGCAGCCCGAAGGTGGGCGATGAGCAGTTCTTC. Encoded protein: CASSPKVGDEQFF.

The chain links TRBV20-1 to TRBJ2-7; D is undetermined. The end of the DNA aligns better with TRBJ2-5, so the J call may be wrong. The CDR3 loop spans 11 amino acids. Germline V gene data show CDR1 as DFQATT and CDR2 as SNEGSKA (reference sequence). CDR3 protein: CSGPLGETQYF. The CDR3 coding sequence is TGCAGTGGTCCTTTGGGGGAGACCCAGTACTTC.

This clonotype was counted between two and nine times. This chain joins TRBV7-6 and TRBJ2-7, with 11 bases identical to TRBD2. Germline CDR1 SGHVS, CDR2 FNYEAQ. There are 16 residues in the CDR3. V shed 2 bases, J shed 2 bases, and the junction held 5 bases outside the gene matches. This CDR3 is CASSLSLAGGAYEQYF. CDR3 nucleotide sequence: TGTGCCAGCAGCTTATCTCTAGCGGGAGGTGCCTACGAGCAGTACTTC. The full variable domain, with the rest looked up from reference TRBV7-6 and TRBJ2-7, is GAGVSQSPRYKVTKRGQDVALRCDPISGHVSLYWYRQALGQGPEFLTYFNYEAQQDKSGLPNDRFSAERPEGSISTLTIQRTEQRDSAMYRCASSLSLAGGAYEQYFGPGTRLTVT.

V usage is TRBV13 and J usage is TRBJ2-7, with a tentative D call TRBD1 (5 bases). The CDR3 contains 15 residues. Germline V gives CDR1 PRHDT, CDR2 FYEKMQ (reference sequence). V was cut by 6 bases and J by 0 bases, with 15 bases left in between. CDR3 coding DNA: TGTGCCAGCAGGGGGCCGGCCCCGACCTCCTACGAGCAGTACTTC. As protein: CASRGPAPTSYEQYF.

This clonotype was observed a few times. The chain couples TRBV29-1 to TRBJ2-3; D gene uncertain. CDR1 is SQVTM, CDR2 ANQGSEA, per germline. V dropped 8 bases and J dropped 3 bases, with 6 bases sitting between them. The CDR3 sequence is 10 residues long. CDR3 nucleotide sequence: TGCAGCACCCGGACAGATACGCAGTATTTT. It specifies CSTRTDTQYF.

This chain joins TRBV10-3 and TRBJ2-3; 7 bases align to TRBD1. CDR1 is ENHRY, CDR2 SYGVKD, per germline. V lost 6 bases, J lost 2 bases, and 5 bases stayed unmatched. The CDR3 contains 14 residues. CDR3 in amino acids: CAIRQGNPTDTQYF. CDR3 DNA: TGTGCCATCAGACAGGGGAACCCCACAGATACGCAGTATTTT.

The chain has TRBV20-1 and TRBJ2-1, with D perhaps TRBD2 (7 bases). The ends were cut back, 0 bases at V and 5 bases at J, with 14 bases in the middle. CDR3 length: 15 residues. CDR1 is DFQATT, CDR2 SNEGSKA, per germline (reference sequence). As DNA, the CDR3 is TGCAGTGCTAGAGATTGGGGGGGGCCCGACAATGAGCAGTTCTTC. Protein: CSARDWGGPDNEQFF.

This clonotype turned up a few times. The chain links TRBV5-1 to TRBJ2-5, with 7 positions matching TRBD2. CDR1 and CDR2 from the germline V gene are SGHRS and YFSETQ. Losses at the gene ends were 4 bases for V and 5 bases for J; bases not matched to a gene: 23. There are 19 residues in the CDR3. CDR3 in amino acids: CASSNKAGDLLTRRETQYF. Written as DNA, the CDR3 is TGCGCCAGCAGCAACAAGGCGGGGGACCTACTGACCCGTAGGGAGACCCAGTACTTC.